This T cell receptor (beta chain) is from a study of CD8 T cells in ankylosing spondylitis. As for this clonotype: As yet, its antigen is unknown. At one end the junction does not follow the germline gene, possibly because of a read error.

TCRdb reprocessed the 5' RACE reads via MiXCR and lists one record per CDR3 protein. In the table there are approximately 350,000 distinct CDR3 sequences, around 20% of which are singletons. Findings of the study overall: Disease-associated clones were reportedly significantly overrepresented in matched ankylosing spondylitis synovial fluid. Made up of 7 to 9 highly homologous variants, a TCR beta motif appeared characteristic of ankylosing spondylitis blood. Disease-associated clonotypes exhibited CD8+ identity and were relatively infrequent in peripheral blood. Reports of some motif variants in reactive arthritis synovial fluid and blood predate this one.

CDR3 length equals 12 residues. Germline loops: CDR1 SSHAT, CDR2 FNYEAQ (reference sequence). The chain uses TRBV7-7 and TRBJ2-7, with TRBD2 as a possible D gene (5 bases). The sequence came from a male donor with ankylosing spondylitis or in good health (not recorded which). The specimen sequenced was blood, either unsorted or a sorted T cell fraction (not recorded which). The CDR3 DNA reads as TGTGCCAGCAGCTTGGCCCGTGGGGAGCGGTACTTC. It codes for CASSLARGERYF. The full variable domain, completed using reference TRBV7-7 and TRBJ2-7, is GAGVSQSPRYKVTKRGQDVTLRCDPISSHATLYWYQQALGQGPEFLTYFNYEAQPDKSGLPSDRFSAERPEGSISTLTIQRTEQRDSAMYRCASSLARGERYFGPGTRLTVT.